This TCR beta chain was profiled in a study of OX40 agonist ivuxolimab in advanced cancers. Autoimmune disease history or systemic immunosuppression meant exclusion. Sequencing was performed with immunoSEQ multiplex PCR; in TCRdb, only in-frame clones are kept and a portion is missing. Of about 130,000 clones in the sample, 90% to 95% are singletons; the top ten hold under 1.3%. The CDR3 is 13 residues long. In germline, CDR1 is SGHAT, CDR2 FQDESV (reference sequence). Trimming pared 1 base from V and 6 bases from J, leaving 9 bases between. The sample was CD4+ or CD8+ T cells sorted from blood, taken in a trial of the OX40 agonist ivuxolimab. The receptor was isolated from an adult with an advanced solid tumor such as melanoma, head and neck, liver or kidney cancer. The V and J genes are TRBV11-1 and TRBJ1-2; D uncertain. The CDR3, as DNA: TGTGCCAGCAGCTTAGTGGTTCCAGATGGCTACACCTTC. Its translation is CASSLVVPDGYTF.